This T cell receptor (beta chain) was profiled in a study of blood T cell repertoires in COVID-19. In terms of age and location, participants ranged from roughly 18 to 89 years and lived in about two dozen US areas. Grouping used clinical history reported by participants in a survey and questionnaire. Before being deemed recovered, Cohort 3 donors had two negative PCRs, clearance, or symptom resolution. Germline CDR1 is SGDLS and CDR2 is YYNGEE. This CDR3 has 14 amino acids. V lost 2 bases and J lost 8, with 13 bases in between. Measured with immunoSEQ multiplex PCR; TCRdb has only the in-frame clones, and not every one. The data show over 200,000 clones, just under 85% seen once.

The sequenced sample consisted of PBMCs or T cells enriched from blood (not recorded which). The chain uses TRBV9 and TRBJ1-4; TRBD1 is a possible D gene (5 bases). The TCR originated in a middle-aged man who had recovered from COVID-19. DNA for the CDR3: TGTGCCAGCAGCGTGGCAGGGTACGACGAAAAACTGTTTTTT. It is translated as CASSVAGYDEKLFF.